Below, 2 T cell receptor beta chains from the same sample are listed, as sequenced in a study of T-cell memory formation after mild COVID-19. TCRdb ran MiXCR on the 5' RACE reads and lists one entry per CDR3 protein. The table records 200,000 or so distinct CDR3 sequences, about a sixth of them present only once. Material: PBMCs or a T cell subset sorted from them (not recorded which). These receptors all stem from an adult woman who had mild COVID-19 (a few samples of this study predate the infection). Cell type and time point are not known.

The chain couples TRBV7-9 to TRBJ2-5; 11 positions agree with TRBD2. The CDR3 is 15 amino acids. The germline V gene has CDR1 SEHNR and CDR2 FQNEAQ (reference sequence). The junction had 5 bases not matched to a gene; V was cut back by 6 bases and J by 2 bases. CDR3 amino acids: CASSTGTSGQETQYF. CDR3 nucleotides: TGTGCCAGCAGTACCGGGACTAGCGGTCAAGAGACCCAGTACTTC.

The genes are TRBV5-4 and TRBJ2-1; 8 nucleotides align to TRBD2. Germline V lookup: CDR1 SGHNT, CDR2 YYREEE (reference sequence). The V segment lost 3 bases and the J segment 10 bases; nucleotides outside the gene matches: 9. There are 14 residues in the CDR3. As DNA, the CDR3 is TGTGCCAGCAGCTACGACATCGGGGGGGACGAGCAGTTCTTC. It is translated as CASSYDIGGDEQFF. Based on the CDR3 plus reference TRBV5-4 and TRBJ2-1, the full variable domain is ETGVTQSPTHLIKTRGQQVTLRCSSQSGHNTVSWYQQALGQGPQFIFQYYREEENGRGNFPPRFSGLQFPNYSSELNVNALELDDSALYLCASSYDIGGDEQFFGPGTRLTVL.